This T cell receptor (beta chain) was observed in a study of T cells in tumors after PD-1 blockade. For the study at large: Daily vismodegib 150 mg continued in a subset of anti-PD-1-treated patients.

The CDR3 loop spans 16 amino acids. V lost 5 bases and J lost 2; bases outside the gene matches: 11. Germline assignment: CDR1 SGHNT and CDR2 YENEEA. Time point in this sample: second of two pre-therapy site-matched biopsies about two months apart. The same primary tumor site was biopsied both before and after PD-1 blockade. Method: immunoSEQ multiplex PCR; TCRdb's copy keeps in-frame clones and lacks some. The profile shows more than 1,500 clones, around 70% of them singletons. This material consisted of tumor tissue, taken before anti-PD-1 treatment. The chain carries TRBV11-3 and TRBJ2-5; 7 bases agree with TRBD2. This TCR came from a human donor with basal cell carcinoma. The CDR3 is CASSLRRRGTQETQYF. The CDR3 DNA follows: TGTGCCAGCAGCCTTCGACGGCGGGGGACGCAAGAGACCCAGTACTTC. Filled out from reference TRBV11-3 and TRBJ2-5, the complete variable domain reads EAGVVQSPRYKIIEKKQPVAFWCNPISGHNTLYWYLQNLGQGPELLIRYENEEAVDDSQLPKDRFSAERLKGVDSTLKIQPAELGDSAVYLCASSLRRRGTQETQYFGPGTRLLVL.